This T cell receptor (beta chain) was sequenced in a study of identical twins. Template switching (which added a universal primer site) was used, and cDNA carried unique molecular identifiers. Via MiXCR, TCRdb re-called the 5' RACE reads, giving one row per CDR3 protein. The data contain approximately 300,000 distinct CDR3 sequences, 8.5% to 9.5% of them singletons. Healthy Caucasians provided all donations. General study points: Zero-insertion findings could be partly confounded by invariant cells (MAIT and iNKT cells). The conclusions drew on cross-sectional statistical analysis instead of tracking the same donors.

Ten or more counts support this clonotype. Its specificity is not known. This CDR3 has 13 residues. Germline values: CDR1 SGHDN, CDR2 FVKESK. V shed 2 bases and J shed 5 bases, with 8 bases lying between them. The data were also submitted as part of a second study, on yellow fever vaccine responses in identical twins.

The TCR comes from a woman between 18 and 29 years old in good health. Sequenced material: CD8+ T cells sorted from blood. The V call is TRBV14, the J call TRBJ2-3; no definite D call. The DNA for the CDR3 is TGTGCCAGCAGCCAAAACTACGGAGATACGCAGTATTTT. It codes for CASSQNYGDTQYF.